Listed here are 22 T cell receptor beta chains from one sample, sequenced in a study of CD8 T cells in Susac syndrome. Random hexamers served to reverse transcribe roughly 0.45 to 1 ug RNA. TCRdb itself ran the immunoSEQ multiplex PCR reads through MiXCR, one entry per CDR3 protein. The sample records 130,000 or so distinct CDR3 sequences, about 95% being singletons. The sample taken for sequencing was CD4+ T cells from PBMCs. Every receptor here comes from a human donor in good health.

The chain couples TRBV3-1 to TRBJ1-1; no reliable D call. The CDR3 runs 14 residues. Trimming took off 0 bases at V and 6 bases at J, with 11 bases between the two ends. Germline assignment: CDR1 LGHDT and CDR2 YNNKEL (reference sequence). This chain's CDR3 is CASSQDFYMAEAFF. The CDR3 DNA reads TGTGCCAGCAGCCAAGATTTCTATATGGCTGAAGCTTTCTTT.

CDR3 nucleotides: TGTGCCAGCAGCCAGGTTGGGGTCTACAATGAGCAGTTCTTC. This sequence encodes CASSQVGVYNEQFF. The chain couples TRBV14 to TRBJ2-1; no definite D call. This CDR3 has 14 amino acids. V was cut by 3 bases and J by 3 bases, with 9 bases left in between. The germline gives CDR1 SGHDN, CDR2 FVKESK.

V gene TRBV6-5 combines with J gene TRBJ2-7, with D perhaps matching TRBD1 (5 bases). The CDR3 is made up of 13 amino acids. Trimming pared 5 bases from V and 4 bases from J, leaving 12 bases between. CDR1 is MNHEY, CDR2 SVGAGI, per germline. CDR3 sequence (DNA): TGTGCCAGCAGTCGTGACAGACGATACGAGCAGTACTTC. Its protein is CASSRDRRYEQYF.

This chain uses TRBV24-1 with TRBJ1-1; D is unclear. The CDR3 spans 16 residues. CDR1 KGHDR and CDR2 SFDVKD come from the germline V gene. V lost 5 bases and J lost 0, with 15 bases in between. Here the CDR3 DNA reads TGTGCCACCAGTGTCACACTGCAGAGTTTGAACACTGAAGCTTTCTTT. The encoded protein is CATSVTLQSLNTEAFF.

This clonotype was observed a handful of times. This chain links TRBV4-1 with TRBJ2-7, with 8 bases matching TRBD1. There are 23 residues in the CDR3. Germline V lookup: CDR1 MGHRA, CDR2 YSYEKL. Germline trimming cut 0 bases from V and 0 bases from J; bases unmatched to any gene: 25. The CDR3: CASSQDTRQGAMLPDRSSYEQYF. CDR3 in DNA: TGCGCCAGCAGCCAAGATACGAGGCAGGGGGCAATGCTACCCGACAGGAGCTCCTACGAGCAGTACTTC.

The rearrangement joins TRBV7-2 to TRBJ2-5, with a weak D call TRBD1 (7 bases). This CDR3 is 15 amino acids long. Per germline, CDR1 SGHTA and CDR2 FQGNSA. Trimming left V 5 bases short and J 3 bases short, with 16 bases between. The CDR3 sequence is CASSRQGWGEETQYF. CDR3 nucleotides: TGTGCCAGCAGCCGACAGGGCTGGGGGGAAGAGACCCAGTACTTC.

The chain employs TRBV14 and TRBJ1-4; D gene uncertain. Germline loops: CDR1 SGHDN, CDR2 FVKESK. The CDR3 contains 14 residues. V lost 2 bases to trimming and J lost 3 bases, with 7 bases between them. In DNA form, the CDR3 reads TGTGCCAGCAGCCAAAATACGGCTAATGAAAAACTGTTTTTT. Its protein product is CASSQNTANEKLFF.

The rearrangement joins TRBV5-1 to TRBJ1-1; a weak D match, TRBD1 (6 bases). CDR1 SGHRS and CDR2 YFSETQ come from the germline V gene. The CDR3 has 14 residues. V lost 7 bases, J lost 2 bases, and 15 bases lay in between. The CDR3 spells CASAPGTHNTEAFF. DNA for the CDR3: TGCGCCAGCGCACCAGGGACACACAACACTGAAGCTTTCTTT.

As regards this clonotype: A junction boundary mismatches the germline segment, possibly from a read error. The CDR3 reads CASKPEVNTGELFF. CDR3 nucleotides: TGTGCTAGCAAGCCGGAAGTGAACACCGGGGAGCTGTTTTTT. The genes are TRBV7-7 and TRBJ2-2; D remains ambiguous. In germline, CDR1 is SSHAT, CDR2 FNYEAQ (reference sequence). The CDR3 length is 14 residues.

The chain links TRBV29-1 to TRBJ2-5, with D unclear. The CDR3 has 12 amino acids. Per germline, CDR1 SQVTM and CDR2 ANQGSEA. The V end lost 7 bases, the J end lost 5 bases, and 14 bases lay between the germline ends. The CDR3 region has the DNA TGCAGCGGGAATCAAGGGCCGGAGACCCAGTACTTC. It encodes CSGNQGPETQYF.

The chain couples TRBV9 to TRBJ2-7; the match to TRBD1 covers 9 bases. Germline loops: CDR1 SGDLS, CDR2 YYNGEE. The CDR3 consists of 16 residues. The trim removed 4 bases at V and 8 bases at J, leaving 16 bases unmatched. The CDR3 nucleotides are TGTGCCAGCAGCCTGTCGGGACAGGGAGGCTACGAGCAGCAGTACTTC. Amino acids: CASSLSGQGGYEQQYF.

The chain carries TRBV20-1 and TRBJ2-3; 10 nucleotides agree with TRBD2. Germline-derived CDR1 and CDR2 are DFQATT and SNEGSKA (reference sequence). CDR3 length: 16 residues. V lost 3 bases, J lost 3 bases, and 9 bases stayed unmatched. As DNA, the CDR3 is TGCAGTGCTAGTGGTCTGGCTAGCGGGAGAACAGATACGCAGTATTTT. As protein: CSASGLASGRTDTQYF.

The chain has TRBV13 and TRBJ2-1; possibly TRBD2 for D (7 bases). CDR1 and CDR2 from the germline V gene are PRHDT and FYEKMQ (reference sequence). V was trimmed by 7 bases and J by 2 bases, leaving 18 bases between them. The CDR3 spans 16 residues. The CDR3 DNA reads as TGTGCCAGCACCTGGGGGGCTAGCGGAACCTACAATGAGCAGTTCTTC. Translation: CASTWGASGTYNEQFF.

This clonotype was detected only once. V and J are TRBV7-9 and TRBJ1-4; TRBD1 is a possible D gene (5 bases). CDR1 is SEHNR, CDR2 FQNEAQ, per germline (reference sequence). The length of the CDR3 is 15 residues. The V end was cut by 6 bases, the J end by 7 bases, with 18 bases between. In DNA, the CDR3 is TGTGCCAGCAGACGATCCGCCCAGGGTGGTGAAAAACTGTTTTTT. It is translated as CASRRSAQGGEKLFF.

This clonotype was seen only once. The CDR3 loop reads CAWRWGPSYGYTF. CDR3 bases: TGTGCCTGGAGGTGGGGACCCTCCTATGGCTACACCTTC. V gene TRBV30 combines with J gene TRBJ1-2, with a possible D match to TRBD1 (5 bases). The CDR3 is 13 amino acids. Trimming stripped 3 bases from V and 4 bases from J, with 12 bases between. CDR1 is GTSNPN and CDR2 is SVGIG in the germline V gene (reference sequence).

The V and J genes are TRBV5-4 and TRBJ2-7; 9 nucleotides match TRBD1. The ends lost 4 bases at V and 5 bases at J; junction bases unmatched: 7. Germline V lookup: CDR1 SGHNT, CDR2 YYREEE (reference sequence). The CDR3 is 14 residues long. Here the CDR3 reads CASSGGQGRHEQYF. DNA of the CDR3: TGTGCCAGCAGCGGTGGACAGGGGAGACACGAGCAGTACTTC.

The CDR3: CASSLGGQSEQYF. Written as DNA, the CDR3 is TGTGCCAGCAGCTTAGGGGGACAGAGCGAGCAGTACTTC. The genes are TRBV7-9 and TRBJ2-7; 7 nucleotides align to TRBD1. CDR1 is SEHNR and CDR2 is FQNEAQ in the germline V gene (reference sequence). Trimming at V came to 1 base and at J to 6 bases, leaving 3 bases not matched to a gene. This CDR3 region has 13 residues.

The chain uses TRBV3-1 and TRBJ2-7; 9 positions agree with TRBD2. The J segment lost 4 bases and the V segment lost 1 base, leaving 2 bases of the junction unmatched. The CDR3 length is 14 residues. Germline CDR1 is LGHDT and CDR2 is YNNKEL (reference sequence). The CDR3 protein is CASSQGTSGYEQYF. DNA for the CDR3: TGTGCCAGCAGCCAAGGCACTAGCGGGTACGAGCAGTACTTC.

The rearrangement links TRBV5-1 to TRBJ2-7; 9 nucleotides match TRBD1. The J segment lost 5 bases and the V segment lost 1 base, leaving 4 bases of the junction unmatched. From germline, CDR1 is SGHRS and CDR2 YFSETQ. This CDR3 comprises 14 residues. CDR3 residues: CASSLTGGRNEQYF. CDR3 nucleotide sequence: TGCGCCAGCAGCTTGACAGGGGGCAGGAACGAGCAGTACTTC.

CDR3 amino acids: CASSERYGTQNKNIQYF. CDR3 DNA sequence: TGTGCCAGCAGTGAACGTTATGGGACTCAAAATAAAAACATTCAGTACTTC. The V gene is TRBV6-1, the J gene TRBJ2-4, with D perhaps TRBD2 (6 bases). The V end lost 2 bases, the J end lost 4 bases, and 18 bases lay between the germline ends. Germline values: CDR1 MNHNS, CDR2 SASEGT. The CDR3 consists of 17 residues.

This chain links TRBV30 with TRBJ1-1; 8 nucleotides match TRBD1. CDR3 length: 13 amino acids. Germline assignment: CDR1 GTSNPN and CDR2 SVGIG (reference sequence). The ends lost 8 bases at V and 1 base at J; junction bases unmatched: 6. The CDR3: CATNDRGNTEAFF. The CDR3 DNA sequence: TGTGCCACTAACGACAGGGGGAACACTGAAGCTTTCTTT.

V and J are TRBV6-1 and TRBJ2-7; D gene ambiguous. V was shortened by 6 bases and J by 3 bases, with 12 bases between the two germline ends. This CDR3 has 13 amino acids. Germline V CDR1 and CDR2: MNHNS, SASEGT. The CDR3 loop reads CASSATAFYEQYF. The CDR3 coding sequence is TGTGCCAGCAGCGCTACCGCCTTCTACGAGCAGTACTTC.